This paragraph reports one T cell receptor (beta chain). The sample comes from a study of blood T cell repertoires in COVID-19. Across the whole study: PBMCs, B-cell-depleted T cells, or T cells provided the cDNA or gDNA that made up the material.

Using immunoSEQ multiplex PCR, the repertoire was profiled, and TCRdb retains in-frame clones only, with some absent. The sample lists about 11,000 clones, about 90% occurring once. Germline trimming cut 4 bases from V and 3 bases from J; bases unmatched to any gene: 10. Germline assignment: CDR1 SGHKS and CDR2 YYEKEE (reference sequence). This CDR3 is built from 16 residues. This chain links TRBV5-5 with TRBJ2-1, with 7 bases lining up with TRBD2. Material: peripheral blood. The source is a human donor in a cohort sampled during active COVID-19. This CDR3 is CASSPLSGTRYNEQFF. CDR3 sequence (DNA): TGTGCCAGCAGCCCTTTAAGCGGGACCCGCTACAATGAGCAGTTCTTC. The whole variable domain, remainder taken from reference TRBV5-5 and TRBJ2-1, is DAGVTQSPTHLIKTRGQQVTLRCSPISGHKSVSWYQQVLGQGPQFIFQYYEKEERGRGNFPDRFSARQFPNYSSELNVNALLLGDSALYLCASSPLSGTRYNEQFFGPGTRLTVL.